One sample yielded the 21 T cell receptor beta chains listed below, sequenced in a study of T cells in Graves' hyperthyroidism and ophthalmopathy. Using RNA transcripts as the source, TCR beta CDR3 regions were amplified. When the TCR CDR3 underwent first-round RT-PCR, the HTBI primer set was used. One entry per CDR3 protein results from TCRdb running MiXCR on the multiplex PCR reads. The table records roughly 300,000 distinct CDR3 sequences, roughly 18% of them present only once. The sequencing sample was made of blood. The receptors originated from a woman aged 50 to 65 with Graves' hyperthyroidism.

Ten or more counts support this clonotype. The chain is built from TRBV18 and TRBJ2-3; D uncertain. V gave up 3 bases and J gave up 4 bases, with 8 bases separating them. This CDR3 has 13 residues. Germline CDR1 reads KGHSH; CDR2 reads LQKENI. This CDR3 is CASSPSRSDTQYF. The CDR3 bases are TGTGCCAGCTCACCCTCGCGCTCAGATACGCAGTATTTT.

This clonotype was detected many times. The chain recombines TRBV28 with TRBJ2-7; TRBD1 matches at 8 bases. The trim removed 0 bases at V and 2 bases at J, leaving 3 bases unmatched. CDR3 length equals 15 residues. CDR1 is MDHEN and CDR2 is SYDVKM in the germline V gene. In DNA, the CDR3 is TGTGCCAGCAGTTTATGGGGACAGGTTGCCTACGAGCAGTACTTC. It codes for CASSLWGQVAYEQYF.

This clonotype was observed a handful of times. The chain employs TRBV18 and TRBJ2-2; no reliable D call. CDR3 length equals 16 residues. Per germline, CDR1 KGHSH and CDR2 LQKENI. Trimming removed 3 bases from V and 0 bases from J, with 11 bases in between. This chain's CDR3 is CASSPQDSANTGELFF. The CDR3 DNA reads TGTGCCAGCTCACCCCAGGATTCCGCGAACACCGGGGAGCTGTTTTTT.

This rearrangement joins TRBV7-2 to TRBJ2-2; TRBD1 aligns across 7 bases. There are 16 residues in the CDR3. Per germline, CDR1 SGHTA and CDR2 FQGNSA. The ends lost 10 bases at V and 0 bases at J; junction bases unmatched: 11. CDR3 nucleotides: TGTGCCACCAACAATCCGACAGGGCCGAACACCGGGGAGCTGTTTTTT. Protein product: CATNNPTGPNTGELFF.

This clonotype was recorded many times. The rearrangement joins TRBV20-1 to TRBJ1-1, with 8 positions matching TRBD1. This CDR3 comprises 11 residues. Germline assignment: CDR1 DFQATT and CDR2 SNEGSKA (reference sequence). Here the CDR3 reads CSRNRGAEAFF. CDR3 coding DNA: TGCAGCAGAAACAGGGGGGCAGAGGCTTTCTTT.

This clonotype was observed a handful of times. CDR3 amino acids: CSAAGTGTEKLFF. DNA for the CDR3: TGCAGTGCTGCCGGGACAGGGACCGAAAAACTGTTTTTT. The chain combines TRBV20-1 with TRBJ1-4; 9 positions agree with TRBD1. CDR1 and CDR2 (germline): DFQATT, SNEGSKA (reference sequence). The CDR3 contains 13 residues. The junction had 6 bases not matched to a gene; V was cut back by 5 bases and J by 8 bases.

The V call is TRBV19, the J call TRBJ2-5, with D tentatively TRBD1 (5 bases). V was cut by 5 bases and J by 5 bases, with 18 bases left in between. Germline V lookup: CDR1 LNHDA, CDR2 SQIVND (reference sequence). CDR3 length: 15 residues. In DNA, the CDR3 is TGTGCCAGTAGTCGGACATCCGACGTAGGGGAGACCCAGTACTTC. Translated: CASSRTSDVGETQYF.

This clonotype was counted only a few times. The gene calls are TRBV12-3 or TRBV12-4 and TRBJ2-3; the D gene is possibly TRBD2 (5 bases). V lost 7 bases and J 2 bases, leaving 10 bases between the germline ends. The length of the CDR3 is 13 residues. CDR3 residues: CASTPDYTDTQYF. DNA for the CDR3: TGTGCCAGCACCCCCGACTACACAGATACGCAGTATTTT.

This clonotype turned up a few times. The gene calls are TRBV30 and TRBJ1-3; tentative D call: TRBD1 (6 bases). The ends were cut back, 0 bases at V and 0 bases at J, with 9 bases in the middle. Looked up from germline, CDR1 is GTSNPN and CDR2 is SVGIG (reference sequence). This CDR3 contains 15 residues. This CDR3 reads CAWSVGTSSGNTIYF. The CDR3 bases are TGTGCCTGGAGTGTTGGGACAAGCTCTGGAAACACCATATATTTT. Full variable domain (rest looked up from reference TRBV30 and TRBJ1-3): SQTIHQWPATLVQPVGSPLSLECTVEGTSNPNLYWYRQAAGRGLQLLFYSVGIGQISSEVPQNLSASRPQDRQFILSSKKLLLSDSGFYLCAWSVGTSSGNTIYFGEGSWLTVV.

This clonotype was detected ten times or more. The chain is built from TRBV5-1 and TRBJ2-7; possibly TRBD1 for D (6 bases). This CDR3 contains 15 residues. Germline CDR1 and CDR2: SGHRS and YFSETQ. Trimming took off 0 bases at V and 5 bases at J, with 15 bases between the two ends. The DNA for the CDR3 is TGCGCCAGCAGCTTGGGGACAGCCAGATCCGACGAGCAGTACTTC. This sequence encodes CASSLGTARSDEQYF.

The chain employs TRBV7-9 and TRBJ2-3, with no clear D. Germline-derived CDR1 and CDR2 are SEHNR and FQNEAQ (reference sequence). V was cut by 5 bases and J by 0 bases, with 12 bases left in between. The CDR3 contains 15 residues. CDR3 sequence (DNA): TGTGCCAGCAGCCCCTGGACGGGCAGCACAGATACGCAGTATTTT. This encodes CASSPWTGSTDTQYF.

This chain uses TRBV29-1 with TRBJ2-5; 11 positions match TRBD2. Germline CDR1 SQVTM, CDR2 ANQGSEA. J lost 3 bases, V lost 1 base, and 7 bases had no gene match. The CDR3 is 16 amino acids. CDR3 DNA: TGCAGCGTTGAAGGGCCGGGACTAGCGGTGGAAGAGACCCAGTACTTC. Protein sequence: CSVEGPGLAVEETQYF.

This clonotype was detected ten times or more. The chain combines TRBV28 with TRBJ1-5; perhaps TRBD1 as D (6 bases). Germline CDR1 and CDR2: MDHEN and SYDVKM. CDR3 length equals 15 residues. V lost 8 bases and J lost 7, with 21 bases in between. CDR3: CASLTGRYRDQPQHF. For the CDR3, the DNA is TGTGCCAGCCTCACCGGCAGATACAGGGACCAGCCCCAGCATTTT.

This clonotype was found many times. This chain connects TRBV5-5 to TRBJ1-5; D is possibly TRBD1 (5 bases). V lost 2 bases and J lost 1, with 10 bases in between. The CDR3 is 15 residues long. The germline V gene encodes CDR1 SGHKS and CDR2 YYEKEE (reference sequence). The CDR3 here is CASSFGTLSNQPQHF. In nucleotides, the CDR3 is TGTGCCAGCAGCTTTGGGACGTTGAGCAATCAGCCCCAGCATTTT.

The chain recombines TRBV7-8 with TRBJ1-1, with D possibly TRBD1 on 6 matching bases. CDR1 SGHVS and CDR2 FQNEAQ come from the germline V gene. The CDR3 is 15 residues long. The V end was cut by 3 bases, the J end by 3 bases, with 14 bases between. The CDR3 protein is CASSLAGAGHTEAFF. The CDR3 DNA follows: TGTGCCAGCAGCTTGGCAGGGGCTGGCCACACTGAAGCTTTCTTT.

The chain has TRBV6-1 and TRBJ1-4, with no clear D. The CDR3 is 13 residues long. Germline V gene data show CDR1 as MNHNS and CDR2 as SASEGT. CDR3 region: CGSARLNNEKLFF. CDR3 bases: TGTGGAAGCGCCAGACTTAATAATGAAAAACTGTTTTTT.

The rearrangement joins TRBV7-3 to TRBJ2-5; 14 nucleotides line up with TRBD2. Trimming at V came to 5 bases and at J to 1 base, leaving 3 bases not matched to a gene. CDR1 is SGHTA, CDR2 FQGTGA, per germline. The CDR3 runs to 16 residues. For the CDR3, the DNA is TGTGCCAGCAGCACAGGACTAGCGGGGGGCCAAGAGACCCAGTACTTC. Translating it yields CASSTGLAGGQETQYF.

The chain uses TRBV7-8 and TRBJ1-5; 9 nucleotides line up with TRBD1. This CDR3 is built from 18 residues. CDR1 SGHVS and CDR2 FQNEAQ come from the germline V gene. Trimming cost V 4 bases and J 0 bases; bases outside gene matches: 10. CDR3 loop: CASSWRDRVENSNQPQHF. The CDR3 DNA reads TGTGCCAGCAGCTGGAGGGACAGGGTGGAGAATAGCAATCAGCCCCAGCATTTT. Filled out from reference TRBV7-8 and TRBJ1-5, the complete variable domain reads GAGVSQSPRYKVAKRGQDVALRCDPISGHVSLFWYQQALGQGPEFLTYFQNEAQLDKSGLPSDRFFAERPEGSVSTLKIQRTQQEDSAVYLCASSWRDRVENSNQPQHFGDGTRLSIL.

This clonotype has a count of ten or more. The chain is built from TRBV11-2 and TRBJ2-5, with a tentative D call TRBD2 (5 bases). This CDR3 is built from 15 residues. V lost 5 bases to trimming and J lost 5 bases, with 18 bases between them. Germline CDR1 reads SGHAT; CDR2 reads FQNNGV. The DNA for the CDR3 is TGTGCCAGCAGCGCAGAGTCTACTAGTCTGGAGACCCAGTACTTC. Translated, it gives CASSAESTSLETQYF.

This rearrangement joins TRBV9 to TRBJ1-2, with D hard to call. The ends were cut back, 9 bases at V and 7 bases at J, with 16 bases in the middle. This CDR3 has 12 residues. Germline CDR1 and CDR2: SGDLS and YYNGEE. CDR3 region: CATWVLRSGYTF. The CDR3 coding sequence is TGTGCCACCTGGGTCCTCCGGAGTGGCTACACCTTC.

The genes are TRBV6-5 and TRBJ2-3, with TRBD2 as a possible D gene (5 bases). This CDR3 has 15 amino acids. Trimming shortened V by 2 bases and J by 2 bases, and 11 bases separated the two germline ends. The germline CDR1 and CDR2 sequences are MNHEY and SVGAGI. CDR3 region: CASSYGRGVTDTQYF. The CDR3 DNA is TGTGCCAGCAGTTACGGTCGGGGAGTCACAGATACGCAGTATTTT.